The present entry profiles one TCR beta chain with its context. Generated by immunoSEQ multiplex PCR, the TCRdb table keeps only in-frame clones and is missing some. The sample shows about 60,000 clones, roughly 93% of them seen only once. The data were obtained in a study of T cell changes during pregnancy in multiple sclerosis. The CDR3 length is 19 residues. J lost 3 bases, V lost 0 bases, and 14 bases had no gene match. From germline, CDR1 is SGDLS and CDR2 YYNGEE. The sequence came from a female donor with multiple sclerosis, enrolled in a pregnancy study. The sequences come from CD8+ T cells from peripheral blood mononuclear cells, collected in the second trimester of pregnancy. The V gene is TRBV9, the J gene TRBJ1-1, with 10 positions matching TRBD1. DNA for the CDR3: TGTGCCAGCAGCGTAGGCCGGCTAGGGACAGGGGAAACGGACACTGAAGCTTTCTTT. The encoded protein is CASSVGRLGTGETDTEAFF.